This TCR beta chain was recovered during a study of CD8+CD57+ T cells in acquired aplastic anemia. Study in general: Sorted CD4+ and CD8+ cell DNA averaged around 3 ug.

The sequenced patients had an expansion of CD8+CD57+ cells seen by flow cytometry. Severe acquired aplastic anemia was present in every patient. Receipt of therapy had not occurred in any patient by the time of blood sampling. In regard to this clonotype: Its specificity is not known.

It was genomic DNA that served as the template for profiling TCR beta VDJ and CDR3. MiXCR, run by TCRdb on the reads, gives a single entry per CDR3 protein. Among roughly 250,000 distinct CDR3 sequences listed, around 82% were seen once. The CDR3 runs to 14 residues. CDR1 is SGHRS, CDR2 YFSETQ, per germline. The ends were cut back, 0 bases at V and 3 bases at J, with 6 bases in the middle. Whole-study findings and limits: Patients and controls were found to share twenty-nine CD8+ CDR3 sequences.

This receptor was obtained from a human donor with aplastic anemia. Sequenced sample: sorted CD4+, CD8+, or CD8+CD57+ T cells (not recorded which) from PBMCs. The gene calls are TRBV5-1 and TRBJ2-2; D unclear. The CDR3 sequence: CASSLDQHTGELFF. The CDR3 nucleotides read TGCGCCAGCAGCTTGGACCAGCACACCGGGGAGCTGTTTTTT. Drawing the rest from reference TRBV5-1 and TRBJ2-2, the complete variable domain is KAGVTQTPRYLIKTRGQQVTLSCSPISGHRSVSWYQQTPGQGLQFLFEYFSETQRNKGNFPGRFSGRQFSNSRSEMNVSTLELGDSALYLCASSLDQHTGELFFGEGSRLTVL.